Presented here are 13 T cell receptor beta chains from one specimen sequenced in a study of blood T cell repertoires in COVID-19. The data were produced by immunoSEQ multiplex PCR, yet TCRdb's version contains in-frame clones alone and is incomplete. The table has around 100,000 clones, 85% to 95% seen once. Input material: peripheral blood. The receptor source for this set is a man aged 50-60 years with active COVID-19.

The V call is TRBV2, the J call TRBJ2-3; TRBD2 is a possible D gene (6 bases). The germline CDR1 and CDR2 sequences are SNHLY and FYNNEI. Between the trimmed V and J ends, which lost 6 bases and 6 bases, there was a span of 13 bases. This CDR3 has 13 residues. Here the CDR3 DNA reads TGTGCCAGCAGCGCCAAGGAGGGGGATACGCAGTATTTT. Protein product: CASSAKEGDTQYF.

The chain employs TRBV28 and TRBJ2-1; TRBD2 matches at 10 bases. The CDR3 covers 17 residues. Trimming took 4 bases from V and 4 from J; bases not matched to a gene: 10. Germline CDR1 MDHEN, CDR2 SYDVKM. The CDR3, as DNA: TGTGCCAGCAGTTCGCCTAGCGGGAGAGATATATACAATGAGCAGTTCTTC. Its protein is CASSSPSGRDIYNEQFF. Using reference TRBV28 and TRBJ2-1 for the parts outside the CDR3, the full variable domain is DVKVTQSSRYLVKRTGEKVFLECVQDMDHENMFWYRQDPGLGLRLIYFSYDVKMKEKGDIPEGYSVSREKKERFSLILESASTNQTSMYLCASSSPSGRDIYNEQFFGPGTRLTVL.

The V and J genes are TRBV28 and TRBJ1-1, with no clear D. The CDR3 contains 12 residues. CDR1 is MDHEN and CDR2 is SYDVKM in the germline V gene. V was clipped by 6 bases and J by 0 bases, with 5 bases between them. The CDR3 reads CASRSVNTEAFF. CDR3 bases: TGTGCCAGCAGGAGTGTGAACACTGAAGCTTTCTTT.

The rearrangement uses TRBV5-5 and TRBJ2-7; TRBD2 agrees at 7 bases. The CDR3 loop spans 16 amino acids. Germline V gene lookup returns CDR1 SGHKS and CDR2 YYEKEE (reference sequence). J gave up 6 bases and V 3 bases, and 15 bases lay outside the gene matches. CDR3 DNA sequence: TGTGCCAGCAGCTGGGGGGGGGACCCCTTAGGTCGCGAGCAGTACTTC. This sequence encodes CASSWGGDPLGREQYF.

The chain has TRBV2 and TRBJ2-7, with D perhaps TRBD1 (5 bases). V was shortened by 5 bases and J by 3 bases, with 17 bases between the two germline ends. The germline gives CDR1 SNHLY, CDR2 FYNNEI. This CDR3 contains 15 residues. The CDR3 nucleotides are TGTGCCAGCAGTCTCAGGGTTTTTCCCTTCTACGAGCAGTACTTC. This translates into CASSLRVFPFYEQYF. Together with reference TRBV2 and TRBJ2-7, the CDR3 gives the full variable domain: EPEVTQTPSHQVTQMGQEVILRCVPISNHLYFYWYRQILGQKVEFLVSFYNNEISEKSEIFDDQFSVERPDGSNFTLKIRSTKLEDSAMYFCASSLRVFPFYEQYFGPGTRLTVT.

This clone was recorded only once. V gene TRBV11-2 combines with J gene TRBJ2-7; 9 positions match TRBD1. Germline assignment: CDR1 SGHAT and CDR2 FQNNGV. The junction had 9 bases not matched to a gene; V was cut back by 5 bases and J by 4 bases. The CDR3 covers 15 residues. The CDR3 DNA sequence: TGTGCCAGCAGCCCTCCGGGACAGGGTTTTTACGAGCAGTACTTC. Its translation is CASSPPGQGFYEQYF.

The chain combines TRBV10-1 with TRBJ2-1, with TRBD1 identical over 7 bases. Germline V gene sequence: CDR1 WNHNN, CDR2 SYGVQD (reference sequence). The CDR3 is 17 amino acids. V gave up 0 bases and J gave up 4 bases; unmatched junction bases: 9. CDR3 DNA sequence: TGCGCCAGCAGTGAGTCAGCAGGGACAGACAATTACAATGAGCAGTTCTTC. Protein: CASSESAGTDNYNEQFF.

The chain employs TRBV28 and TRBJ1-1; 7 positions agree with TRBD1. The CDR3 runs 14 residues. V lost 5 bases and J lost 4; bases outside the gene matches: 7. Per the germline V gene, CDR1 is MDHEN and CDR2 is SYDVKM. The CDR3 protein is CASSPGYRGTEAFF. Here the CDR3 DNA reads TGTGCCAGCAGTCCAGGTTACAGGGGCACTGAAGCTTTCTTT.

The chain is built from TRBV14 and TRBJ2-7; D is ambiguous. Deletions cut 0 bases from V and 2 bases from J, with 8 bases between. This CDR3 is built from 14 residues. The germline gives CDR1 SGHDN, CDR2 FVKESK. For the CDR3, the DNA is TGTGCCAGCAGCCAAGAAGGCGGAACCTACGAGCAGTACTTC. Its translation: CASSQEGGTYEQYF.

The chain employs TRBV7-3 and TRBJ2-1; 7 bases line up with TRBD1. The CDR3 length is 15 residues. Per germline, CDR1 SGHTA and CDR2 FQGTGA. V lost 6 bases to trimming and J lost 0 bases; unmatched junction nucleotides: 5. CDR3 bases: TGTGCCAGCAGTCCCGACAGGGTCTCCTACAATGAGCAGTTCTTC. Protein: CASSPDRVSYNEQFF.

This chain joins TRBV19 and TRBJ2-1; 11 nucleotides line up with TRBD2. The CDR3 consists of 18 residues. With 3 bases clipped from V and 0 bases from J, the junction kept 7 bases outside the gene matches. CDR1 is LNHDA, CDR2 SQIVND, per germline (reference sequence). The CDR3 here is CASSIITSGSSSYNEQFF. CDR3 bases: TGTGCCAGTAGTATTATTACTAGCGGGAGTTCCTCCTACAATGAGCAGTTCTTC. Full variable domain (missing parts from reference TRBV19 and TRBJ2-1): DGGITQSPKYLFRKEGQNVTLSCEQNLNHDAMYWYRQDPGQGLRLIYYSQIVNDFQKGDIAEGYSVSREKKESFPLTVTSAQKNPTAFYLCASSIITSGSSSYNEQFFGPGTRLTVL.

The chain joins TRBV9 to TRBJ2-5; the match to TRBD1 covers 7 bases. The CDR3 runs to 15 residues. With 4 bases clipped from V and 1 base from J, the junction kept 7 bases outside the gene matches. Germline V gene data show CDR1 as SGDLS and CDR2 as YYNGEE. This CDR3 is CASSTRQGFQETQYF. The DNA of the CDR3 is TGTGCCAGCAGCACCCGACAGGGATTCCAAGAGACCCAGTACTTC. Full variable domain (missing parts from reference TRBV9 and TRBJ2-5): DSGVTQTPKHLITATGQRVTLRCSPRSGDLSVYWYQQSLDQGLQFLIQYYNGEERAKGNILERFSAQQFPDLHSELNLSSLELGDSALYFCASSTRQGFQETQYFGPGTRLLVL.

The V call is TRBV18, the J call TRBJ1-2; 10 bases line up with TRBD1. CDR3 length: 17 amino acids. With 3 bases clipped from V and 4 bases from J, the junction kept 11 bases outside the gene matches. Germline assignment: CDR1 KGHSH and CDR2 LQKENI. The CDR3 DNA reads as TGTGCCAGCTCACCGGTGGGGACAGGGGATGTGGGCTATGGCTACACCTTC. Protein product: CASSPVGTGDVGYGYTF.